The clone carrying this T cell receptor beta chain was seen once. Germline V gives CDR1 LGHNT, CDR2 FRNRAP. This CDR3 has 13 amino acids. V gave up 4 bases and J gave up 5 bases, with 11 bases separating them. The source of the sample is a study of blood T cell repertoires in COVID-19. Overall study: Acute and convalescent COVID-19 specimens originated in the United States, Italy and Spain.

Sequencing used immunoSEQ multiplex PCR; TCRdb keeps in-frame clones, though not all of them. This table holds tens of thousands of clones, approximately 90% found once. Sequencing was carried out using peripheral blood. The chain uses TRBV12-5 and TRBJ2-5; D is unclear. This receptor was taken from a human donor in a cohort sampled during active COVID-19. This chain's CDR3 is CASGSSSIETQYF. The CDR3 nucleotides are TGTGCTAGTGGTTCCTCCAGTATCGAGACCCAGTACTTC.